This TCR beta chain appears in the sequencing data of a study of cytotoxic CD8 clonotypes in ibrutinib-treated CLL. Study context: Each sample contained, on average, approximately 230,000 productive templates and nearly 95,000 productive rearrangements.

Clones were read by immunoSEQ multiplex PCR, and TCRdb kept only the in-frame ones, dropping some. The repertoire holds under 35,000 clones, with approximately 71% as singletons. This clone was counted only a few times. Its antigen is undetermined. General study points: Before falling back toward baseline at progression, clonality had risen at the time of ibrutinib response. Relative to age-matched healthy donors, clonality at baseline was higher, and it tracked circulating CD8+ T-cell counts.

This receptor was identified in a human donor with chronic lymphocytic leukemia. The source was PBMCs, collected after 24 months of ibrutinib treatment.

The CDR3 bases are TGTGCCAGCAGCACACGACAGGGCTATGGCTACACCTTC. Protein: CASSTRQGYGYTF. The rearrangement uses TRBV9 and TRBJ1-2; 7 bases are shared with TRBD1. V was clipped by 4 bases and J by 4 bases; unmatched bases: 4. The germline gives CDR1 SGDLS, CDR2 YYNGEE. The CDR3 is 13 residues long.